This T cell receptor (beta chain) was found in a study of T cell repertoires in cytomegalovirus infection. The wider study: HLA-B-restricted CMV epitopes that are well studied were used alongside recently identified HLA-C-restricted ones.

MiXCR, run by TCRdb on the reads, gives a single entry per CDR3 protein. This table has some 350,000 distinct CDR3 sequences, about 29% appearing once. This clonotype was counted between two and nine times. Its matching antigen is unknown. Study results and limitations: Of the TCR beta families, the public ones yielded a cumulative frequency that identified carriers of CMV plus the relevant HLA. In two of eight donors, the top clonotype was HLA-C-restricted CMV-specific.

V was shortened by 2 bases and J by 5 bases, with 13 bases between the two germline ends. CDR3 length: 15 amino acids. This material consisted of cultured PBMCs, taken from culture after CMV antigen stimulation. This rearrangement joins TRBV12-3 or TRBV12-4 to TRBJ2-1; D is perhaps TRBD1 or TRBD2 (7 bases each). This clonotype was sampled from a human donor in good health (CMV status not recorded). Some clones in this sample may be carry-over from other donors' samples. The CDR3 loop reads CASSLQGGGHNEQFF. The CDR3 bases are TGTGCCAGCAGTTTACAGGGGGGGGGACACAATGAGCAGTTCTTC.